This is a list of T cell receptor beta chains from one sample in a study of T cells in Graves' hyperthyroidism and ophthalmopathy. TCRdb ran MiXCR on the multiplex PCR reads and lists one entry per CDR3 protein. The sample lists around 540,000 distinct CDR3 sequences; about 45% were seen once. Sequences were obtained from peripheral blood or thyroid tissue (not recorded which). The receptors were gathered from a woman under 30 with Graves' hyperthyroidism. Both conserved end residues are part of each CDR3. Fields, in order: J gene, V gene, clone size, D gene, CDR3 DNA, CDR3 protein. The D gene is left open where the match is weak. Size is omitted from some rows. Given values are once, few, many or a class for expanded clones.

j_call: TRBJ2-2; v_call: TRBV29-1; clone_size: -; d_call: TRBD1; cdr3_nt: TGCAGCGCCGTCCCCCGCGACAGGGCGAACACCGGGGAGCTGTTTTTT; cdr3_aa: CSAVPRDRANTGELFF
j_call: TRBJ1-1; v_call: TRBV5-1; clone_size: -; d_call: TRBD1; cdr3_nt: TGCGCCAGCAGTTTAACAGGGGAATTGGGAGCTTTCTTT; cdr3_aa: CASSLTGELGAFF
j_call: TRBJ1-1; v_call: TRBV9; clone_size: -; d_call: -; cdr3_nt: TGTGCCAGCAGCGTAGCAGGGGACGACACTGAAGCTTTCTTT; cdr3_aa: CASSVAGDDTEAFF
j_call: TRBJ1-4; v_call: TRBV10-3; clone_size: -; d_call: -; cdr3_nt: TGTGCCAGCAGTTTTCTAGGGACCGTGAATGAAAAACTGTTTTTT; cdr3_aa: CASSFLGTVNEKLFF
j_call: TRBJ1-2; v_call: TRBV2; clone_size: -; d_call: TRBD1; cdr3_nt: TGTGCCAGCCTGTGGGCAGGGGGCGATGGCTATGGCTACACCTTC; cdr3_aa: CASLWAGGDGYGYTF
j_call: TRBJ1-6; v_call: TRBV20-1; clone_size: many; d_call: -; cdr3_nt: TGCAGTGCTAGAGCTACCGAGGACGGGACGCGGTCACCCCTCCACTTT; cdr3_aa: CSARATEDGTRSPLHF
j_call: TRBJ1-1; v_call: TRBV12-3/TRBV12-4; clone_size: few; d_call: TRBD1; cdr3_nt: TGTGCCAGCAGTCGACAGGGAGTAAAAGCTTTCTTT; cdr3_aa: CASSRQGVKAFF
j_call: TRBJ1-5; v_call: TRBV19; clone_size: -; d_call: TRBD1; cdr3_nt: TGTGCCAGTTACGGCAGGGGGCGCGATCAGCCCCAGCATTTT; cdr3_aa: CASYGRGRDQPQHF
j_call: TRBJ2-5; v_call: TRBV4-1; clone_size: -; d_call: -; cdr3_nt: TGCGCCAGCAGCCAAGCTGCAGGGACAGAGACCCAGTACTTC; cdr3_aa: CASSQAAGTETQYF
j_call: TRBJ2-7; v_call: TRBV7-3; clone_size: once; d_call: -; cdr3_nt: TGTGCCAGCAGTTACTCGAGAGGGTTAACCTACGAGCAGTACTTC; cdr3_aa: CASSYSRGLTYEQYF
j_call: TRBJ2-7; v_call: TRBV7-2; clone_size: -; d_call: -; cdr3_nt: TGTGCCAGCGGACGTGGGCAGACCTACGAGCAGTACTTC; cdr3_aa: CASGRGQTYEQYF
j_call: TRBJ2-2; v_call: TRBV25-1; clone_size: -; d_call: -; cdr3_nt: TGTGCCAGCAGTGAATCCCGCAGGGGAGCCGATCAAGACACCGGGGAGCTGTTTTTT; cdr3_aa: CASSESRRGADQDTGELFF
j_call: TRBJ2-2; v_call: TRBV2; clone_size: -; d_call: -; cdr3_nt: TGTGCCAGCAGTGAAGCTCAGGGCCGCGGGGAGCTGTTTTTT; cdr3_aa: CASSEAQGRGELFF
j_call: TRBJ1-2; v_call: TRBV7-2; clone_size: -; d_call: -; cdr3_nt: TGTGCCAGCAGCTTAGCATCTATCGGCGGTGGCTACACCTTC; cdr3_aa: CASSLASIGGGYTF
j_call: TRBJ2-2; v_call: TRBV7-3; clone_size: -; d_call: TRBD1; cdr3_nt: TGTGCCAGCAGCATACAGGGGGCGGAGGAGCTGTTTTTT; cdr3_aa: CASSIQGAEELFF
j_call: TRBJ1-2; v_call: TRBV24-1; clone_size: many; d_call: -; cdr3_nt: TGTGCCACCAGTATGAGCAACTATGGCTACACCTTC; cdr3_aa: CATSMSNYGYTF
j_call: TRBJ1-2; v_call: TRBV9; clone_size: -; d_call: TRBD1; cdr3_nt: TGTGCCAGCAGCGCACGCCGGGACAGGGAATTCGGTGGCTACACCTTC; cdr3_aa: CASSARRDREFGGYTF
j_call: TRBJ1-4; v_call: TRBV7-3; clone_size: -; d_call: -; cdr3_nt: TGTGCCAGCAGCAACGGGGAGTTGGGAGGTGAAAAACTGTTTTTT; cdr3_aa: CASSNGELGGEKLFF
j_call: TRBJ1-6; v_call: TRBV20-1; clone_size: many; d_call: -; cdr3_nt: TGCAGTGCCCGGACAACGCATAATTCACCCCTCCACTTT; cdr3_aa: CSARTTHNSPLHF
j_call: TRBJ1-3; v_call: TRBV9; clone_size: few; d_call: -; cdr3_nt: TGTGCCAGCAGCGCGGGATTTCCTGGAAACACCATATATTTT; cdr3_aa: CASSAGFPGNTIYF
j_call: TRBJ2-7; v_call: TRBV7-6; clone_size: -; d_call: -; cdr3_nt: TGTGCCAGCAGTGCCTTTCGTGGGGCGACCTACGAGCAGTACTTC; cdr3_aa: CASSAFRGATYEQYF
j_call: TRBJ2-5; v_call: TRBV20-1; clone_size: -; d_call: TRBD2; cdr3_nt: TGCAGTGCTAGAGTGCCGGAGAGCGGCGCGCGGGAGTTTCGAGAGACCCAGTACTTC; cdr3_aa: CSARVPESGAREFRETQYF
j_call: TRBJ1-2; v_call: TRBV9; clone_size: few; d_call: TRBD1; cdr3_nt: TGTGCCAGCAGCTCAGGGGGGCGTTGGTCCTATGGCTACACCTTC; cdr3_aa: CASSSGGRWSYGYTF
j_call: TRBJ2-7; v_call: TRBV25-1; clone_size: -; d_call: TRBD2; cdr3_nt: TGTGCCAGCAGTGAATCCAGGACTAGCGGGGGTCCATCGGACGAGCAGTACTTC; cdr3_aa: CASSESRTSGGPSDEQYF
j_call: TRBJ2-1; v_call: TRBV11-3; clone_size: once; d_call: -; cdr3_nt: TGTGCCAGCAGCTTAGGCCCAGACAATGAGCAGTTCTTC; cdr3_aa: CASSLGPDNEQFF
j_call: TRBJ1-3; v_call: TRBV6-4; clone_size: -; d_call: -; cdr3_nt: TGTGCCAGCAGTGACTGGAACACCATATATTTT; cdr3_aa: CASSDWNTIYF
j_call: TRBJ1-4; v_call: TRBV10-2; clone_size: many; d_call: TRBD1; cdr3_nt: TGCGCCAGCAGTGGGGACAGGGGTGAAAAACTGTTTTTT; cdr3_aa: CASSGDRGEKLFF
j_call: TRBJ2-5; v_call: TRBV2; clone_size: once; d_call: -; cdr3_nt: TGTGCCGCAAGCAGGACCGCGATGATTCTGGAGACCCAGTACTTC; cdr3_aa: CAASRTAMILETQYF
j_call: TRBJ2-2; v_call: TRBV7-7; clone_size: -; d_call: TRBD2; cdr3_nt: TGTGCTAGCAGCCAAGGACTAGCGGGAGTGGGCGGGGAGCTGTTTTTT; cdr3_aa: CASSQGLAGVGGELFF
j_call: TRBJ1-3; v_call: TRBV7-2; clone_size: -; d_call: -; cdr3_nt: TGTGCCAGCAGCTTAGAGTGGAGCCAGAACACCGGGGAGCTGCCCGGAAACACCATATATTTT; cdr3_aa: CASSLEWSQNTGELPGNTIYF
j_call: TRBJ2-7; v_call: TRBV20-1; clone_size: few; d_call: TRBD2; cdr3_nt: TGCAGTGCTATTAGCGGGAGGCTCTCCTACGAGCAGTACTTC; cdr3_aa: CSAISGRLSYEQYF
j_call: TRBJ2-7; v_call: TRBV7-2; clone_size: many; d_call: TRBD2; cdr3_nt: TGTGCCAGCAGCTTATCTCGGCTAGCGGGGTCCTACGAGCAGTACTTC; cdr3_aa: CASSLSRLAGSYEQYF
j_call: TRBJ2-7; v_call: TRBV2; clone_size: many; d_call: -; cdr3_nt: TGTGCCAGCAGTGAACGACTGAGCTACGAGCAGTACTTC; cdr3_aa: CASSERLSYEQYF
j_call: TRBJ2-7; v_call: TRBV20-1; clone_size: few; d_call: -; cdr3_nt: TGCAGTGCAGCCACGGACAGCCGCGAGCAGTACTTC; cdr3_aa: CSAATDSREQYF
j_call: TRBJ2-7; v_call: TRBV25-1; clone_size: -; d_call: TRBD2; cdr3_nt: TGTGCCAGCAGTGAATGGGCTAGCGGGGCTCTCTACTACGAGCAGTACTTC; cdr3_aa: CASSEWASGALYYEQYF
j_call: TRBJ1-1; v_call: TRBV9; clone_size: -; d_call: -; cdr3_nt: TGTGCCAGCAGCCCGCGTAACAGGTACACTGAAGCTTTCTTT; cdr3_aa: CASSPRNRYTEAFF
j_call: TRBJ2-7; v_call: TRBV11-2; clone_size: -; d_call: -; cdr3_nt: TGTGCCAGCAGCTATACCACAGGGATTACCTACGAGCAGTACTTC; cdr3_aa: CASSYTTGITYEQYF
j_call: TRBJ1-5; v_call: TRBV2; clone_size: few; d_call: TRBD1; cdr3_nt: TGTGCCAGCAGTTACAGGGGGGAATTGAGTCAGCCCCAGCATTTT; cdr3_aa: CASSYRGELSQPQHF
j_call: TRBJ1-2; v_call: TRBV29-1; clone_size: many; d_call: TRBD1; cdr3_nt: TGCAGCGCAGCCGGGACAGGGGTTGGCTACACCTTC; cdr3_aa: CSAAGTGVGYTF
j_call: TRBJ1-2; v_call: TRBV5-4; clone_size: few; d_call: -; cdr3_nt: TGTGCCAGCAGCCCGTGGGGGGTTGGCTATGGCTACACCTTC; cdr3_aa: CASSPWGVGYGYTF
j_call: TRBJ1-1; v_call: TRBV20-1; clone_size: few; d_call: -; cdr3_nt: TGCAGTGCTAGAAAACAGCCGAACACTGAAGCTTTCTTT; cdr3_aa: CSARKQPNTEAFF
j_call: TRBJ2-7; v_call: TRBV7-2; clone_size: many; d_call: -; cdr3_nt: TGTGCCAGCAGCTATCGAGGGCTAGCCTACGAGCAGTACTTC; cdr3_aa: CASSYRGLAYEQYF
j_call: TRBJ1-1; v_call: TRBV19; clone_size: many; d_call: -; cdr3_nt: TGTGCCAGTAGTATAGGGCAGCAGAACACTGAAGCTTTCTTT; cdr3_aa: CASSIGQQNTEAFF
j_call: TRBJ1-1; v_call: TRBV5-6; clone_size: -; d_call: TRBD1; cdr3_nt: TGTGCCAGCAGCTTGGGACAGGGGGAAGGTGAAGCTTTCTTT; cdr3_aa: CASSLGQGEGEAFF
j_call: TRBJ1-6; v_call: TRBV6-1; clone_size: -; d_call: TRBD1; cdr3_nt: TGTGCCAGCAGACAGGGGGCGAGTAATTCACCCCTCCACTTT; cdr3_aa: CASRQGASNSPLHF
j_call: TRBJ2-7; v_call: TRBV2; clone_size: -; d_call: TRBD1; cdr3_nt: TGTGCCAGCAGGGAGACAGGGGTATACGAGCAGTACTTC; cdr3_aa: CASRETGVYEQYF
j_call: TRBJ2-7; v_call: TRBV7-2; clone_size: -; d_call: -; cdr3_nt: TGTGCCAGCAGCTTCGGAGCGTTCGAGCAGTACTTC; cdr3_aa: CASSFGAFEQYF
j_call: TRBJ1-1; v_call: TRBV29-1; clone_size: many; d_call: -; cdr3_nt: TGCAGCGTTGGGGAACGGTGGGGTGAAGCTTTCTTT; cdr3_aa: CSVGERWGEAFF
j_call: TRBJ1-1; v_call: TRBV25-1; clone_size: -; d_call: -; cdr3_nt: TGTGCCAGCAGTGAATTCGAGTTTAACTATGGCTACACTGAAGCTTTCTTT; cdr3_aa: CASSEFEFNYGYTEAFF
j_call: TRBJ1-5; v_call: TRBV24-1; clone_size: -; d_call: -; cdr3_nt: TGTGCCACCAGTGATTTGCTGGGTGGCAATCAGCCCCAGCATTTT; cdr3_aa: CATSDLLGGNQPQHF
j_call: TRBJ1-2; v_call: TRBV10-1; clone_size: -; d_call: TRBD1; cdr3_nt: TGCGCCAGCAGCGCAGGGGGCCTAAAAGCTACCTATGGCTACACCTTC; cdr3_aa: CASSAGGLKATYGYTF